The 24 T cell receptor beta chains listed next were all sequenced from one sample in a study of OX40 agonist ivuxolimab in advanced cancers. Clones were sequenced by immunoSEQ multiplex PCR, and TCRdb holds only the in-frame ones, with some missing. The sample records 20,000 to 25,000 clones, roughly 82% being singletons. The specimen was CD4+ or CD8+ T cells sorted from blood, collected in a trial of the OX40 agonist ivuxolimab. All receptors come from an adult with an advanced solid tumor such as melanoma, head and neck, liver or kidney cancer.

The chain uses TRBV5-4 and TRBJ2-7; D tentatively fits TRBD1 or TRBD2 (5 bases each). This CDR3 is 15 amino acids long. Germline CDR1 is SGHNT and CDR2 is YYREEE (reference sequence). Trimming took 4 bases from V and 0 from J, leaving 14 bases between them. The CDR3 is CASSLPGTHSYEQYF. CDR3 coding DNA: TGTGCCAGCAGCCTTCCCGGGACCCACTCCTACGAGCAGTACTTC.

The V and J genes are TRBV9 and TRBJ2-7, with no clear D. There are 13 residues in the CDR3. V was clipped by 2 bases and J by 1 base, with 7 bases between them. Germline assignment: CDR1 SGDLS and CDR2 YYNGEE. The CDR3 loop reads CASSVEPSYEQYF. The CDR3 DNA follows: TGTGCCAGCAGCGTGGAACCGTCCTACGAGCAGTACTTC.

V gene TRBV5-1 combines with J gene TRBJ2-5, with TRBD2 matching over 8 bases. V was pared by 4 bases and J by 2 bases, with 7 bases of the junction left unmatched. The CDR3 is 15 residues long. The germline gives CDR1 SGHRS, CDR2 YFSETQ. The CDR3 DNA reads TGCGCCAGCAGCCCCCGACTAGCGCCTCAAGAGACCCAGTACTTC. Protein sequence: CASSPRLAPQETQYF.

The genes are TRBV19 and TRBJ1-5, with D unclear. In germline, CDR1 is LNHDA, CDR2 SQIVND (reference sequence). CDR3 length: 19 amino acids. Trimming left V 1 base short and J 2 bases short, with 21 bases between. The CDR3 bases are TGTGCCAGTAGTATAGTAGGACTCCAGCCCTGGAGGGGCAATCAGCCCCAGCATTTT. Amino acids: CASSIVGLQPWRGNQPQHF.

V usage is TRBV4-1 and J usage is TRBJ2-7, with 13 bases fitting TRBD2. Germline CDR1 MGHRA, CDR2 YSYEKL. This CDR3 is built from 17 residues. V lost 4 bases to trimming and J lost 2 bases; unmatched junction nucleotides: 8. CDR3 in DNA: TGCGCCAGCAGCCTTTTTGGGACTAGCGGGGCCACCTACGAGCAGTACTTC. Its translation: CASSLFGTSGATYEQYF.

The rearrangement joins TRBV27 to TRBJ2-1; 7 bases map to TRBD2. Losses at the gene ends were 6 bases for V and 2 bases for J; bases not matched to a gene: 13. The CDR3 has 17 amino acids. Germline V gene data show CDR1 as MNHEY and CDR2 as SMNVEV (reference sequence). CDR3 DNA: TGTGCCAGCAGGCGTGCCTGGGCTAGCGGACCCTACAATGAGCAGTTCTTC. Protein product: CASRRAWASGPYNEQFF.

V usage is TRBV10-2 and J usage is TRBJ2-2, with 7 nucleotides matching TRBD2. The CDR3 sequence is 18 residues long. Germline values: CDR1 WSHSY, CDR2 SAAADI. Unmatched junction bases numbered 11, after V lost 2 bases and J lost 2 bases. The CDR3 protein is CASSEGGSGRANTGELFF. DNA for the CDR3: TGCGCCAGCAGTGAGGGAGGGAGTGGGAGGGCCAACACCGGGGAGCTGTTTTTT.

This chain links TRBV7-9 with TRBJ2-2; D uncertain. CDR3 length: 12 amino acids. The V gene's germline CDR1 is SEHNR and CDR2 FQNEAQ (reference sequence). V lost 3 bases, J lost 5 bases, and 4 bases lay in between. CDR3 residues: CASSFRTGELFF. Here the CDR3 DNA reads TGTGCCAGCAGCTTCCGAACCGGGGAGCTGTTTTTT.

The V and J genes are TRBV27 and TRBJ2-5; D remains ambiguous. Germline V lookup: CDR1 MNHEY, CDR2 SMNVEV (reference sequence). This CDR3 has 13 amino acids. The V end lost 0 bases, the J end lost 5 bases, and 7 bases lay between the germline ends. The CDR3, as DNA: TGTGCCAGCAGTTTATCGGGGTTGGAGACCCAGTACTTC. Its protein product is CASSLSGLETQYF.

V gene TRBV6-5 combines with J gene TRBJ2-7; 7 bases match TRBD2. CDR1 and CDR2 (germline): MNHEY, SVGAGI. J gave up 3 bases and V 1 base, and 9 bases lay outside the gene matches. The CDR3 contains 16 residues. The CDR3 reads CASSYFFAGAIYEQYF. CDR3 in DNA: TGTGCCAGCAGTTACTTTTTCGCGGGAGCCATCTACGAGCAGTACTTC.

The J gene is TRBJ2-7, the V gene TRBV4-2; TRBD2 aligns across 7 bases. The CDR3 loop spans 16 amino acids. Germline assignment: CDR1 LGHNA and CDR2 YNFKEQ. Losses at the gene ends were 4 bases for V and 3 bases for J; bases not matched to a gene: 12. Here the CDR3 DNA reads TGTGCCAGCAGCCCGAAAGACAGCGGGGTACACTACGAGCAGTACTTC. Translating it yields CASSPKDSGVHYEQYF.

This chain connects TRBV28 to TRBJ2-1; no firm D call. The CDR3 covers 12 residues. V was clipped by 3 bases and J by 4 bases, with 4 bases between them. Germline V gene data show CDR1 as MDHEN and CDR2 as SYDVKM. CDR3 sequence: CASSFGYNEQFF. The CDR3 bases are TGTGCCAGCAGTTTTGGGTACAATGAGCAGTTCTTC.

This clone was observed once. This rearrangement joins TRBV27 to TRBJ2-5; 7 bases align to TRBD2. V dropped 2 bases and J dropped 5; count of bases not matched to a gene: 8. The CDR3 consists of 15 residues. Germline V gives CDR1 MNHEY, CDR2 SMNVEV (reference sequence). This CDR3 reads CASSLGGSVVETQYF. CDR3 sequence (DNA): TGTGCCAGCAGTTTAGGCGGGAGTGTGGTTGAGACCCAGTACTTC.

The CDR3 DNA follows: TGTGCCAGCAGCTCGGGACTTGGCGCCGGGGAGCTGTTTTTT. This encodes CASSSGLGAGELFF. The chain carries TRBV7-9 and TRBJ2-2; D perhaps matches TRBD2 (6 bases). Looked up from germline, CDR1 is SEHNR and CDR2 is FQNEAQ (reference sequence). Trimming shortened V by 4 bases and J by 6 bases, and 12 bases separated the two germline ends. This CDR3 comprises 14 residues.

The chain links TRBV9 to TRBJ2-6; 7 positions match TRBD1. The germline V gene encodes CDR1 SGDLS and CDR2 YYNGEE. CDR3 length: 18 amino acids. J was trimmed by 2 bases and V by 1 base; bases with no gene match: 9. The CDR3: CASSVKELRGPGANVLTF. In DNA form, the CDR3 reads TGTGCCAGCAGCGTAAAGGAACTAAGGGGGCCTGGGGCCAACGTCCTGACTTTC.

The gene calls are TRBV27 and TRBJ2-5; 7 bases agree with TRBD2. The CDR3 is made up of 16 amino acids. Germline CDR1 MNHEY, CDR2 SMNVEV (reference sequence). Germline trimming cut 5 bases from V and 5 bases from J; bases unmatched to any gene: 14. DNA of the CDR3: TGTGCCAGCAGTGGTCTGGGAGTAGCGGGCGGGGAGACCCAGTACTTC. Protein: CASSGLGVAGGETQYF.

V gene TRBV9 combines with J gene TRBJ2-7, with TRBD2 matching over 10 bases. The ends lost 4 bases at V and 1 base at J; junction bases unmatched: 5. This CDR3 region has 15 residues. CDR1 is SGDLS, CDR2 YYNGEE, per germline. This CDR3 reads CASSPGTSVSYEQYF. The DNA of the CDR3 is TGTGCCAGCAGCCCGGGGACTAGCGTGTCCTACGAGCAGTACTTC.

The chain joins TRBV2 to TRBJ2-7; the D is unclear. Trimming removed 6 bases from V and 1 base from J, with 1 base in between. The CDR3 sequence is 10 residues long. Per germline, CDR1 SNHLY and CDR2 FYNNEI. The CDR3 DNA follows: TGTGCCAGCAGGTCCTACGAGCAGTACTTC. It encodes CASRSYEQYF.

The chain recombines TRBV18 with TRBJ2-7; 7 bases map to TRBD2. The length of the CDR3 is 15 residues. Per germline, CDR1 KGHSH and CDR2 LQKENI. Trimming took 4 bases from V and 5 from J; bases not matched to a gene: 11. CDR3 sequence: CASSLNSGPDHEQYF. CDR3 coding DNA: TGTGCCAGCTCACTAAATAGCGGGCCAGACCACGAGCAGTACTTC.

The J gene is TRBJ2-1, the V gene TRBV15; D gene uncertain. Trimming shortened V by 0 bases and J by 5 bases, and 14 bases separated the two germline ends. Germline CDR1 is LNHNV and CDR2 is YYDKDF (reference sequence). The CDR3 is 16 residues long. CDR3 bases: TGTGCCACCAGCAGAGATATGACTTACCTAAACAATGAGCAGTTCTTC. This encodes CATSRDMTYLNNEQFF.

The chain joins TRBV29-1 to TRBJ1-2; perhaps TRBD1 as D (5 bases). This CDR3 region has 16 residues. In germline, CDR1 is SQVTM, CDR2 ANQGSEA. The V and J ends lost 1 base and 4 bases respectively, with 19 bases between them. As DNA, the CDR3 is TGCAGCGTTGAAGGTCTACTAGGGGTCCCGATCTATGGCTACACCTTC. Protein: CSVEGLLGVPIYGYTF.

This clone was seen only a few times. The V and J genes are TRBV6-6 and TRBJ2-7; D might be TRBD1 (7 bases). This CDR3 has 15 amino acids. The germline gives CDR1 MNHNY, CDR2 SVGAGI (reference sequence). V lost 5 bases to trimming and J lost 2 bases, with 16 bases between them. CDR3 nucleotides: TGTGCCAGCAGTCCACTAGGGGGGACAGCCTACGAGCAGTACTTC. Protein product: CASSPLGGTAYEQYF.

V is TRBV4-1 and J is TRBJ2-7; 11 bases fit TRBD1. With V trimmed by 0 bases and J by 6 bases, 4 bases remained unmatched. The CDR3 loop spans 15 amino acids. Germline V gene data show CDR1 as MGHRA and CDR2 as YSYEKL. Here the CDR3 reads CASSQEGQGAGEQYF. In nucleotides, the CDR3 is TGCGCCAGCAGCCAAGAAGGACAGGGGGCGGGCGAGCAGTACTTC.

The J gene is TRBJ1-5, the V gene TRBV7-8, with D tentatively TRBD1 (5 bases). Germline-derived CDR1 and CDR2 are SGHVS and FQNEAQ. The CDR3 has 16 amino acids. Trimming shortened V by 0 bases and J by 4 bases, and 13 bases separated the two germline ends. Here the CDR3 reads CASSLALDTLNQPQHF. The CDR3 nucleotides are TGTGCCAGCAGCTTAGCACTGGACACCCTTAATCAGCCCCAGCATTTT.